The clone carrying this T cell receptor (beta chain) was picked up many times. As yet, its antigen is unknown. The source of the sample is a study of T cells in Graves' hyperthyroidism and ophthalmopathy. Background on the study: Upon initial diagnosis and before any treatment, peripheral blood was collected. Overall study findings and caveats: Most thyroid-expanded clonotypes above 0.001 were also found in blood.

Amplified TCR beta CDR3 regions came from RNA transcripts. TCR CDR3 underwent first-round RT-PCR with the HTBI primer set. TCRdb independently ran MiXCR on the multiplex PCR reads; one entry per CDR3 protein. Of about 260,000 distinct CDR3 sequences listed, about a sixth are singletons. Trimming cost V 5 bases and J 3 bases; bases outside gene matches: 5. The CDR3 spans 15 residues. CDR1 and CDR2 from the germline V gene are KGHSH and LQKENI. The receptor was derived from a woman younger than 30 with Graves' ophthalmopathy. The sample was blood. The rearrangement links TRBV18 to TRBJ2-3; 10 bases align to TRBD1. CDR3 sequence (DNA): TGTGCCAGCTCATCCCGACAGGGGGCGACAGATACGCAGTATTTT. This encodes CASSSRQGATDTQYF.